This T cell receptor (beta chain) was observed in a study of blood T cell repertoires in COVID-19 (dated by TCRdb to about 2020). Broadly, across the study: The collaborator samples originated in the United States, Italy and Spain and spanned the acute and convalescent phases of COVID-19. Where available, HLA class I and class II types were obtained from metadata supplied by the sample provider rather than from assay-based typing. The prospective study material was composed of cDNA or gDNA derived from T cells, B-cell-depleted T cells, or PBMCs. A de-identified subject ID, COVID-19 status, age in years and sex were almost always included in the sample metadata. A freely available public database, intended as a resource for researchers studying the immune response to SARS-CoV-2, is where the repertoires were released. Samples were obtained from the ongoing ImmuneRACE study (first 160 participants) and from about 1,300 subjects provided by 6 global collaborators. Deeply sampled blood TCRbeta repertoires from subjects exposed to, actively infected with, or recovered from COVID-19 were included in the dataset.

TCRbeta CDR3 regions were amplified from genomic DNA by means of the immunoSEQ Assay, a bias-controlled multiplex PCR. In the authors' own workflow: The number of nucleated cells in each sample was estimated from the amplification of reference gene primers within the assay. Sequence reads were collapsed and filtered to measure the absolute abundance of every unique TCRbeta CDR3 rearrangement. Productive Simpson clonality was computed per sample as the square root of Simpson's diversity index over productive rearrangements. This immuneACCESS table, as held by TCRdb, lists in-frame sequences with V and J called but not all clones. Of the missing ones, under half trace to an unresolved V gene in checked studies; the others have no known cause. That table is the source of V, J and clone size, and D and trimming were worked out from the DNA. The sample profile shows under 300,000 clones; around 82% of them were found once. 4.5% to 6% of the sample is in the top ten clones.

Comments on this clone: Its recognized antigen is unknown. Per-base quality was not reported, and no clone a single base away is much larger than it.

Collaborating institutions collected whole blood in K2EDTA tubes following their own protocols. For TCRbeta analysis, collaborator samples were shipped as frozen whole blood, as isolated PBMCs, or as DNA extracted from either sample type. V is pruned by 5 bases and J by 2 bases, leaving 8 bases of the junction without a gene match. The CDR3 has 15 amino acids, counting the end cysteine and phenylalanine. Only CDR3 DNA remains: 45 bases, in frame from the first base. According to the germline V gene (reference sequence), CDR1 reads SGHNT and CDR2 reads YYREEE. Summary of the overall study and its limitations: The amount of clinical and demographic metadata varied by source and participant and was provided uncurated.

The sequence joins TRBV5-4 to TRBJ2-3, and 7 bases in between align with TRBD1. Sequencing was done on a sample of peripheral blood. The receptor was derived from an elderly woman with active or convalescent COVID-19. The sequence in DNA is TGTGCCAGCAGGGAAAGACAGGGAGCCACAGATACGCAGTATTTT. Its protein is CASRERQGATDTQYF.